This TCR beta chain emerged from a study of cytomegalovirus exposure and HLA in healthy donors. Study-wide findings and caveats: Later analysis identified several of the most significant clusters that appeared linked to common viral pathogens. A later analysis found most CMV-associated TCR beta chains apparently HLA-restricted. TCR beta V segments were, for the most part, productive about 87% or about 30% of the time in an earlier analysis.

Germline assignment: CDR1 MDHEN and CDR2 SYDVKM. With 2 bases clipped from V and 4 bases from J, the junction kept 1 base outside the gene matches. The CDR3 runs to 13 residues. 13 Jbeta primers and 60 Vbeta primers were used for the PCR. TCRdb keeps only in-frame clones here, not all; method: immunoSEQ multiplex PCR. Of about 190,000 clones listed, about four fifths are singletons. Comment on this clone: What it binds is not known.

The sequence came from a man aged 25-45 years in good health and CMV-seropositive. The chain employs TRBV28 and TRBJ1-2, with 7 bases aligning to TRBD1. Sequencing was done on a sample of PBMCs. CDR3 nucleotides: TGTGCCAGCAGTTTACAGGGGGGCTATGGCTACACCTTC. Amino acids: CASSLQGGYGYTF.